The source of this TCR beta chain is a study of OX40 agonist ivuxolimab in advanced cancers. Looking at the study overall: The study gave patients intravenous ivuxolimab at 0.01 to 10 mg/kg every 2 weeks. Partial responses were observed in three patients, of whom one had hepatocellular carcinoma and two had cutaneous melanoma. Study-wide results and caveats: CD8+ T cells were the subset that, on average, had more expanded clones than CD4+.

Data came from immunoSEQ multiplex PCR; TCRdb stores just in-frame clones and leaves some out. Among about 28,000 clones listed, about 77% were seen once. Remarks on this clone: Antigen: not known.

The CDR3 sequence is 17 residues long. CDR1 and CDR2 from the germline V gene are SNHLY and FYNNEI. V was pared by 3 bases and J by 2 bases, with 18 bases between. This TCR came from an adult with an advanced solid tumor such as melanoma, head and neck, liver or kidney cancer. The chain has TRBV2 and TRBJ2-3; tentatively, D is TRBD2 (5 bases). The specimen was CD4+ or CD8+ T cells sorted from blood, collected in a trial of the OX40 agonist ivuxolimab. The DNA of the CDR3 is TGTGCCAGCAGTGACGCCCTCCAGCGGACTCCCACAGATACGCAGTATTTT. Amino acids: CASSDALQRTPTDTQYF.